This TCR beta chain came from a study of blood T cell repertoires in COVID-19. Turning to the study itself: Spain, Italy and the United States supplied samples that represented acute and convalescent COVID-19. T cells, B-cell-depleted T cells, or PBMCs provided the cDNA or gDNA that served as material.

This CDR3 region has 12 residues. CDR1 and CDR2 from the germline V gene are LGHDT and YNNKEL (reference sequence). V lost 0 bases, J lost 6 bases, and 6 bases lay in between. Original data processing: Amplification with reference gene primers provided the estimates of nucleated cell counts. Method: immunoSEQ multiplex PCR; TCRdb's copy keeps in-frame clones and lacks some. V and J calls plus clone size are reproduced from that table; the DNA served to infer D and trimming. The data contain tens of thousands of clones, 60% to 85% of them seen just once; the ten biggest clones take up more than 12%. This clone was detected once.

The specimen was peripheral blood. This clonotype was sampled from a human donor with active or convalescent COVID-19. The donor label of this sample is uncertain. V and J are TRBV3-1 (or the pseudogene TRBV3-2) and TRBJ2-7; no definite D call. DNA of the CDR3: TGTGCCAGCAGCCAAGAATCGAGCGAGCAGTACTTC. Protein product: CASSQESSEQYF.